This T cell receptor beta chain was documented in a study of T cell repertoires in cytomegalovirus infection. This clonotype was detected once. Its antigen is as yet unknown. TCRdb reprocessed the reads with MiXCR, giving one entry per CDR3 protein. This sample has some 800,000 distinct CDR3 sequences; 32% occur once, and the top ten carry approximately 13%. The CDR3 length is 15 residues. Germline CDR1 is DFQATT and CDR2 is SNEGSKA (reference sequence). Trimming stripped 3 bases from V and 4 bases from J, with 16 bases between. The specimen was cultured CD8+ T cells from PBMCs, collected from culture after CMV antigen stimulation. This TCR was recovered from a human donor in good health (CMV status not recorded). Some clones in this sample may be carry-over from other donors' samples. The rearrangement joins TRBV20-1 to TRBJ2-1; D is undetermined. CDR3 coding DNA: TGCAGTGCTAGTGAGGCCGGTGACGGGTACAATGAGCAGTTCTTC. Translated, it gives CSASEAGDGYNEQFF.